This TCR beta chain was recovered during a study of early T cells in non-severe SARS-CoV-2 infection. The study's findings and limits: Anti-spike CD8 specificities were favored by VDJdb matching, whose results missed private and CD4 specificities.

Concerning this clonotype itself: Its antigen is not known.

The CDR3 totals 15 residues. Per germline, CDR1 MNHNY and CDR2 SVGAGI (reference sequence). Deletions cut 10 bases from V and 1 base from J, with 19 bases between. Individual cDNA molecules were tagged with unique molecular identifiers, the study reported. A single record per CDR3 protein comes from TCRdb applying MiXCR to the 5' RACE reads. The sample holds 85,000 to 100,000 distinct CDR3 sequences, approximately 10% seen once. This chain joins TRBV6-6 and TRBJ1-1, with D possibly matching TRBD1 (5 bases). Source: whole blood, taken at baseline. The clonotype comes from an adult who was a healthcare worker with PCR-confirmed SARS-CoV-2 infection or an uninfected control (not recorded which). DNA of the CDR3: TGTGCCACCCTGATGGGAGGGACCCAGAACACTGAAGCTTTCTTT. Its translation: CATLMGGTQNTEAFF.